Listed below are T cell receptor beta chains from one sample, sequenced in a study of patients and donors after allogeneic stem cell transplantation. In TCRdb, the RT-PCR reads were re-called with MiXCR into one record per CDR3 protein. The top ten hold around 25% of the sample, which has about 110,000 distinct CDR3 sequences, around 36% seen once. Sample: blood, either unsorted or a sorted T cell fraction (not recorded which). The source of these receptors is a human donor who was either an allogeneic HSCT recipient or a stem cell or donor lymphocyte infusion donor (not recorded which). It is not recorded whose cells these are; they may come from a transplant donor. Each CDR3 is given with its conserved first and last residue. The order of the fields is D gene, V gene, J gene, clone size, CDR3 DNA, CDR3 protein. D genes are given only for firm matches. Not every row has a clone size; where given, it reads once, few, many or a size class.

D: NA; V: TRBV6-5; J: TRBJ2-7; size: few; DNA: TGTGCCAGCATTTTCCGGACATCCGACTACGAGCAGTACTTC; CDR3: CASIFRTSDYEQYF
D: NA; V: TRBV6-5; J: TRBJ2-1; size: once; DNA: TGTGCCAGCAGTTACTCAGAAGGGGGTCACAATGAGCAGTTCTTC; CDR3: CASSYSEGGHNEQFF
D: TRBD1; V: TRBV28; J: TRBJ2-6; size: few; DNA: TGTGCCAGCACCCCTAGGACAGGGGCTGGGGCCAACGTCCTGACTTTC; CDR3: CASTPRTGAGANVLTF
D: NA; V: TRBV7-2; J: TRBJ1-4; size: few; DNA: TGTGCCAGCAGCTCACGAAATGACAGAATTGGGGAAAAACTGTTTTTT; CDR3: CASSSRNDRIGEKLFF
D: NA; V: TRBV12-3/TRBV12-4; J: TRBJ1-5; size: once; DNA: TGTGCCAGCAGAACAGGACAAGAAAATCAGCCCCAGCATTTT; CDR3: CASRTGQENQPQHF
D: NA; V: TRBV6-1; J: TRBJ1-5; size: NA; DNA: TGTGCCAGCAGTCCAGCCGGGGTAAGCAATCAGCCCCAGCATTTT; CDR3: CASSPAGVSNQPQHF
D: NA; V: TRBV18; J: TRBJ1-6; size: NA; DNA: TGTGCCAGCTCCCCGAGACAGCTGGATTCACCCCTCCACTTT; CDR3: CASSPRQLDSPLHF
D: TRBD1; V: TRBV28; J: TRBJ1-2; size: NA; DNA: TGTGCCAGCAGTGTCCTCAGGGGGGGTTATGGCTACACCTTC; CDR3: CASSVLRGGYGYTF
D: NA; V: TRBV7-9; J: TRBJ1-2; size: NA; DNA: TGTGCCAGCAGCTCGCCAGCTTCCCCCCACGGTGGCTACACCTTC; CDR3: CASSSPASPHGGYTF
D: NA; V: TRBV29-1; J: TRBJ2-1; size: NA; DNA: TGCAGCGTTCTTACGACTGGCAATGAGCAGTTCTTC; CDR3: CSVLTTGNEQFF
D: NA; V: TRBV27; J: TRBJ1-1; size: NA; DNA: TGTGCCAGCCGCCCCACGAGGGGCGAAACCTCTGAAGCTTTCTTT; CDR3: CASRPTRGETSEAFF
D: TRBD1; V: TRBV6-2/TRBV6-3; J: TRBJ2-2; size: NA; DNA: TGTGCCAGCAGACAGGGGACCGGGGAGCTGTTTTTT; CDR3: CASRQGTGELFF
D: NA; V: TRBV29-1; J: TRBJ1-1; size: NA; DNA: TGCAGCGCTGAGACAGTGCGTTCCGCTGAAGCTTTCTTT; CDR3: CSAETVRSAEAFF
D: TRBD1; V: TRBV6-1; J: TRBJ1-1; size: few; DNA: TGTGCCAGCAGTGCTGGACAGGGCCACACTGAAGCTTTCTTT; CDR3: CASSAGQGHTEAFF
D: TRBD1; V: TRBV4-3; J: TRBJ2-1; size: few; DNA: TGCGCCAGCAGCCAATTAAGCCGGGACAGCCGCCATGAGCAGTTCTTC; CDR3: CASSQLSRDSRHEQFF
D: NA; V: TRBV23-1; J: TRBJ1-5; size: NA; DNA: TGCGCCAGCAGTTTAGGGCGACCACTTTATAGCAATCAGCCCCAGCATTTT; CDR3: CASSLGRPLYSNQPQHF
D: NA; V: TRBV12-3/TRBV12-4; J: TRBJ1-2; size: many; DNA: TGTGCCAGCAGTTTAGGCAGCAACTATGGCTACACCTTC; CDR3: CASSLGSNYGYTF
D: TRBD2; V: TRBV15; J: TRBJ2-1; size: NA; DNA: TGTGCCACCAGCAGGGCTAGCGGGAGCGGTGAGCAGTTCTTC; CDR3: CATSRASGSGEQFF
D: NA; V: TRBV12-3/TRBV12-4; J: TRBJ2-7; size: NA; DNA: TGTGCCAGCAGTTTAAGCAGGGAAGGCGAGCAGTACTTC; CDR3: CASSLSREGEQYF
D: NA; V: TRBV20-1; J: TRBJ2-7; size: few; DNA: TGCAGTGCTAGAGTTAGCGGTACCTACGAGCAGTACTTC; CDR3: CSARVSGTYEQYF
D: TRBD1; V: TRBV28; J: TRBJ1-1; size: NA; DNA: TGTGCCAGCAGTCATCGGACAGGGGGCGACACTGAAGCTTTCTTT; CDR3: CASSHRTGGDTEAFF
D: NA; V: TRBV4-3; J: TRBJ2-5; size: NA; DNA: TGCGCCAGCAGCCATGGCGGGACACGGAAAGAGACCCAGTACTTC; CDR3: CASSHGGTRKETQYF
D: NA; V: TRBV28; J: TRBJ1-5; size: few; DNA: TGTGCCAGCAGTTTATCCGCGGCTGACCCTTATCAGCCCCAGCATTTT; CDR3: CASSLSAADPYQPQHF
D: NA; V: TRBV11-1; J: TRBJ1-2; size: medium-sized; DNA: TGTGCCAGCAGCCTACCTGGGGCTCCATACGGCTACACCTTC; CDR3: CASSLPGAPYGYTF
D: NA; V: TRBV6-5; J: TRBJ2-7; size: NA; DNA: TGTGCCAGCAGCCCGTCAAGTCATTACGAGCAGTACTTC; CDR3: CASSPSSHYEQYF
D: NA; V: TRBV4-3; J: TRBJ1-5; size: NA; DNA: TGCGCCAGCAGCCAAAATCAGGGGAATCAGCCCCAGCATTTT; CDR3: CASSQNQGNQPQHF
D: NA; V: TRBV5-6; J: TRBJ2-1; size: few; DNA: TGTGCCAGCAGCTTACGGACCTTCGAGGGGTTCTTC; CDR3: CASSLRTFEGFF
D: NA; V: TRBV6-1; J: TRBJ2-7; size: few; DNA: TGTGCCAGCAGTGAAGCGGGAGCTCTCGAGCAGTACTTC; CDR3: CASSEAGALEQYF
D: NA; V: TRBV7-9; J: TRBJ2-5; size: once; DNA: TGTGCCAGCAGCATAGCCTACAGGGCTGGGGAGACCCAGTACTTC; CDR3: CASSIAYRAGETQYF
D: TRBD1; V: TRBV7-9; J: TRBJ1-4; size: few; DNA: TGTGCCAGCGGCAGGGGGACTGCAACTAATGAAAAACTGTTTTTT; CDR3: CASGRGTATNEKLFF
D: NA; V: TRBV4-3; J: TRBJ1-3; size: few; DNA: TGCGCCAGCAGCCAACTCGACAGCTCTGGAAACACCATATATTTT; CDR3: CASSQLDSSGNTIYF
D: NA; V: TRBV6-6; J: TRBJ1-2; size: few; DNA: TGTGCCAGCAGTTACACCGACAGGTCAGGGGAAGGCTACACCTTC; CDR3: CASSYTDRSGEGYTF
D: TRBD1; V: TRBV5-1; J: TRBJ2-7; size: NA; DNA: TGCGCCAGCAGCTTGAGTGACAGGGTGGGGGAGCAGTACTTC; CDR3: CASSLSDRVGEQYF
D: NA; V: TRBV4-3; J: TRBJ2-1; size: few; DNA: TGCGCCAGCAGCCAAGTTGAAGACAATGAGCAGTTCTTC; CDR3: CASSQVEDNEQFF
D: NA; V: TRBV12-3/TRBV12-4; J: TRBJ1-4; size: NA; DNA: TGTGCCAGCAGGAGGGACACCTCGAATGAAAAACTGTTTTTT; CDR3: CASRRDTSNEKLFF
D: NA; V: TRBV29-1; J: TRBJ1-1; size: many; DNA: TGCAGCGCAGACAGAGATCCGAACACTGAAGCTTTCTTT; CDR3: CSADRDPNTEAFF
D: TRBD1; V: TRBV7-9; J: TRBJ2-3; size: NA; DNA: TGTGCCAGCAGCACGGGGACAGGGGGCCCAGATACGCAGTATTTT; CDR3: CASSTGTGGPDTQYF
D: NA; V: TRBV12-3/TRBV12-4; J: TRBJ1-6; size: NA; DNA: TGTGCCAGCACTCTCCGGGACAACTATAATTCACCCCTCCACTTT; CDR3: CASTLRDNYNSPLHF
D: NA; V: TRBV29-1; J: TRBJ2-2; size: once; DNA: TGCAGCGTCGTAAAGCGCGATTCGGGGGAGCTGTTTTTT; CDR3: CSVVKRDSGELFF
D: NA; V: TRBV20-1; J: TRBJ1-5; size: few; DNA: TGCAGTGCTAGAGATTCGGGGCCGTATCAGCCCCAGCATTTT; CDR3: CSARDSGPYQPQHF
D: NA; V: TRBV15; J: TRBJ2-5; size: few; DNA: TGTGCCACCAGCAGGGCCTCGGGGGCCCAAGAGACCCAGTACTTC; CDR3: CATSRASGAQETQYF
D: NA; V: TRBV6-5; J: TRBJ2-1; size: few; DNA: TGTGCCAGCCAAGAGGGAGGCTACAATGAGCAGTTCTTC; CDR3: CASQEGGYNEQFF
D: NA; V: TRBV20-1; J: TRBJ2-3; size: NA; DNA: TGCAGTGCTAGAGCTAGCACAGATACGCAGTATTTT; CDR3: CSARASTDTQYF
D: TRBD1; V: TRBV20-1; J: TRBJ1-2; size: NA; DNA: TGCAGTGCTAGAGATCGGGCAGGGGGCATGGGCGGCTACACCTTC; CDR3: CSARDRAGGMGGYTF
D: TRBD2; V: TRBV12-3/TRBV12-4; J: TRBJ2-4; size: few; DNA: TGTGCCAGCAGCCAGACTAGCGGGGTAGCCAAAAACATTCAGTACTTC; CDR3: CASSQTSGVAKNIQYF
D: NA; V: TRBV20-1; J: TRBJ1-6; size: NA; DNA: TGCAGTGCTAGTTCCCCTAATTCACCCCTCCACTTT; CDR3: CSASSPNSPLHF
D: TRBD1; V: TRBV11-2; J: TRBJ1-6; size: medium-sized; DNA: TGTGCCAGCAGCCCCCCCCGACAGGGTTGGAATTCACCCCTCCACTTT; CDR3: CASSPPRQGWNSPLHF
D: NA; V: TRBV29-1; J: TRBJ1-1; size: few; DNA: TGCAGCGTTGAAGTAAGTAGGGACTACCCTGACACGGAAGCTTTCTTT; CDR3: CSVEVSRDYPDTEAFF
D: NA; V: TRBV6-6; J: TRBJ1-1; size: NA; DNA: TGTGCCAGCAGCAGCTTCAGTCGGGGCGCTGCTGAAGCTTTCTTT; CDR3: CASSSFSRGAAEAFF
D: NA; V: TRBV9; J: TRBJ1-1; size: few; DNA: TGTGCCAGCAGCATTTCGACAGTGAACACTGAAGCTTTCTTT; CDR3: CASSISTVNTEAFF
D: TRBD2; V: TRBV20-1; J: TRBJ2-3; size: few; DNA: TGCAGTGTAACGGGAGGGAAAGATACGCAGTATTTT; CDR3: CSVTGGKDTQYF
D: TRBD1; V: TRBV3-1; J: TRBJ2-7; size: NA; DNA: TGTGCCAGCAGCTTCCGACAGGGGGCGCAATCCTACGAGCAGTACTTC; CDR3: CASSFRQGAQSYEQYF